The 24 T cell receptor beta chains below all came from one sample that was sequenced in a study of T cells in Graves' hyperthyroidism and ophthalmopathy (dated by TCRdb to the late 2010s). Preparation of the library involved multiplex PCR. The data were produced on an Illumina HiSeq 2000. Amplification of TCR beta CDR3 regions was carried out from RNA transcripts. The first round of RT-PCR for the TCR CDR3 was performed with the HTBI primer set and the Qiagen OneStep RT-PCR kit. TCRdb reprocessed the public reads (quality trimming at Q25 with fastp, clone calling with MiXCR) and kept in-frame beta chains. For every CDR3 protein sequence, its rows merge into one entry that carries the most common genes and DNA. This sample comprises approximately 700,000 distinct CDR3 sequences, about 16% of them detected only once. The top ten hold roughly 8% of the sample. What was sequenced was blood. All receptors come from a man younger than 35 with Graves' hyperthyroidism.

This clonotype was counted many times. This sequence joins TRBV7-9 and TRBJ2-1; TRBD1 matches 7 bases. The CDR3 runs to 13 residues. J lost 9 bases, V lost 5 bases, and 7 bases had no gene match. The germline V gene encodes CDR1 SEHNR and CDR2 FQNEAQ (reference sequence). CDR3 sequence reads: CASSALTGAEQFF. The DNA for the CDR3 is TGTGCCAGCAGCGCCTTAACAGGGGCTGAGCAGTTCTTC. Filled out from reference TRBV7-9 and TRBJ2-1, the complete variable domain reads DTGVSQNPRHKITKRGQNVTFRCDPISEHNRLYWYRQTLGQGPEFLTYFQNEAQLEKSRLLSDRFSAERPKGSFSTLEIQRTEQGDSAMYLCASSALTGAEQFFGPGTRLTVL.

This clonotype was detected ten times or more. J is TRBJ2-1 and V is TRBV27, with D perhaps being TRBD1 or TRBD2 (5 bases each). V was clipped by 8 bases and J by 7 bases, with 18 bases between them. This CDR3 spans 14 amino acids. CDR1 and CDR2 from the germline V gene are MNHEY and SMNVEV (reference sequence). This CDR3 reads CASGFRGSQNEQFF. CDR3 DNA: TGTGCCAGCGGCTTCCGGGGCTCCCAAAATGAGCAGTTCTTC.

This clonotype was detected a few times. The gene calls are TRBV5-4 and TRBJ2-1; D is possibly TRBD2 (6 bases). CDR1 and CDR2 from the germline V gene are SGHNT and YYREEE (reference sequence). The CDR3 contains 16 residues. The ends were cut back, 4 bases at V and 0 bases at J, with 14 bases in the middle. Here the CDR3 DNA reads TGTGCCAGCAGCCCGGGGGAAGGACCCTCCTACAATGAGCAGTTCTTC. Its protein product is CASSPGEGPSYNEQFF.

In DNA form, the CDR3 reads TGTGCCAGCAGTATGCAGGGGTTCGGGGAGCTGTTTTTT. The encoded protein is CASSMQGFGELFF. V is TRBV27 and J is TRBJ2-2, with D maybe TRBD1 (6 bases). The germline V gene has CDR1 MNHEY and CDR2 SMNVEV (reference sequence). V was trimmed by 5 bases and J by 7 bases, leaving 11 bases between them. The CDR3 runs 13 residues.

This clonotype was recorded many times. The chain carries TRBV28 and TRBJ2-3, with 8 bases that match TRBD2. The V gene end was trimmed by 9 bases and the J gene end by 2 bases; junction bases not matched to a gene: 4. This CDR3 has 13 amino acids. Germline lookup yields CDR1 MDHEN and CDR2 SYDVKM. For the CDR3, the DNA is TGTGCCAGTAGCGGGATGTACACAGATACGCAGTATTTT. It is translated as CASSGMYTDTQYF.

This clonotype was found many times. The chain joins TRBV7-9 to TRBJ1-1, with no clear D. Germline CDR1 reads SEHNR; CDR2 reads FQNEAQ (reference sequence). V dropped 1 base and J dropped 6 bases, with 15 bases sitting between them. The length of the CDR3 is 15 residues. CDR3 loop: CASSLELASKPEAFF. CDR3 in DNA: TGTGCCAGCAGCTTAGAGTTGGCCTCCAAACCTGAAGCTTTCTTT. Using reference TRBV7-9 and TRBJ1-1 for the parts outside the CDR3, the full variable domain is DTGVSQNPRHKITKRGQNVTFRCDPISEHNRLYWYRQTLGQGPEFLTYFQNEAQLEKSRLLSDRFSAERPKGSFSTLEIQRTEQGDSAMYLCASSLELASKPEAFFGQGTRLTVV.

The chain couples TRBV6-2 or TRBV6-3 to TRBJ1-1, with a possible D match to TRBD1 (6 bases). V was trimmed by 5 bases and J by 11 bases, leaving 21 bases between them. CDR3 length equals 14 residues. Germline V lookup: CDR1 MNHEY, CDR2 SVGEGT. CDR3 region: CASSAQHRDKLAFF. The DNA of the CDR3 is TGTGCCAGCAGTGCCCAACACCGGGACAAGTTGGCTTTCTTT.

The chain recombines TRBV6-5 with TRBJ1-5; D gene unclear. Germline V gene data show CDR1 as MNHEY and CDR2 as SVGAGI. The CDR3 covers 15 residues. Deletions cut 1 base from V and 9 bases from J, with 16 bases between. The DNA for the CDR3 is TGTGCCAGCAGTTACTTCGTCTCAGGATTAGGGCCCCAGCATTTT. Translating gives CASSYFVSGLGPQHF.

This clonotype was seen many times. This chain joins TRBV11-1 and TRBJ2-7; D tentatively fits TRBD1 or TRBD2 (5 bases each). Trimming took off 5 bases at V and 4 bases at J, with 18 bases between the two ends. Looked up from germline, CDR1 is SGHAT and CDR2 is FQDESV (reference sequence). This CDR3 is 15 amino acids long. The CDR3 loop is CASSRLGAYEYEQYF. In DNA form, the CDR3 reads TGTGCCAGCAGCCGCCTCGGGGCTTACGAGTACGAGCAGTACTTC. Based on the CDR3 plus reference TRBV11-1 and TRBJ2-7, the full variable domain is EAEVAQSPRYKITEKSQAVAFWCDPISGHATLYWYRQILGQGPELLVQFQDESVVDDSQLPKDRFSAERLKGVDSTLKIQPAELGDSAMYLCASSRLGAYEYEQYFGPGTRLTVT.

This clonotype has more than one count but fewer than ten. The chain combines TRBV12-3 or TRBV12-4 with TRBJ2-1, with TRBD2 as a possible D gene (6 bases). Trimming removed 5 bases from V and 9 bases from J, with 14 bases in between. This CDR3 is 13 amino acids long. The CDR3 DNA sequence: TGTGCCAGCAGTGGAGGAGGGCCGCTTGAGCAGTTCTTC. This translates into CASSGGGPLEQFF.

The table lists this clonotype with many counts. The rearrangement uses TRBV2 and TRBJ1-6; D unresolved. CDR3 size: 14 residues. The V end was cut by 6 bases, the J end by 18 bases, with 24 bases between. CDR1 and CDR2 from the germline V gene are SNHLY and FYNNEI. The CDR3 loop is CASSALDAAGVNHF. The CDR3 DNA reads TGTGCCAGCAGCGCCCTTGACGCAGCCGGGGTCAACCACTTT.

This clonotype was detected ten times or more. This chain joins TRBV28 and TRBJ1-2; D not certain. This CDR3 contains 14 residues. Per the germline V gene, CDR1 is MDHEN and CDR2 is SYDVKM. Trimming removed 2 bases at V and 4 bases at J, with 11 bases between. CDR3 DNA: TGTGCCAGCAGTTTAGTCCCGATTAGCTATGGCTACACCTTC. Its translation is CASSLVPISYGYTF.

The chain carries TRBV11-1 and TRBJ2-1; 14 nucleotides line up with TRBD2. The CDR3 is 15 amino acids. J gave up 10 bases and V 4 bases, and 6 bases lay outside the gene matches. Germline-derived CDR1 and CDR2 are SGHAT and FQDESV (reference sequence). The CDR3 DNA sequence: TGTGCCAGCAGCTCCGGGACTAGCGGGAGTGGCGAGCAGTTCTTC. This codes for CASSSGTSGSGEQFF.

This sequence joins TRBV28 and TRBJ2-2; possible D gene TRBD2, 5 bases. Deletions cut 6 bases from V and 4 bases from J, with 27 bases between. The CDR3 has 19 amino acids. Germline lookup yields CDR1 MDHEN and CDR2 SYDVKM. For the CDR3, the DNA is TGTGCCAGCAGGCCGCCGGAGGTTCACGCCGTGGGGATCACCGGGGAGCTGTTTTTT. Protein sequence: CASRPPEVHAVGITGELFF.

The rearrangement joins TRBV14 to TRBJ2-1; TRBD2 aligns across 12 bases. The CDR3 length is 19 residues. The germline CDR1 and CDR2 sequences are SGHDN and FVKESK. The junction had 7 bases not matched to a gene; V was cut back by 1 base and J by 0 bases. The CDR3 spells CASSQVGTSGRPSYNEQFF. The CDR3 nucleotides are TGTGCCAGCAGCCAAGTAGGAACTAGCGGGAGGCCCTCCTACAATGAGCAGTTCTTC.

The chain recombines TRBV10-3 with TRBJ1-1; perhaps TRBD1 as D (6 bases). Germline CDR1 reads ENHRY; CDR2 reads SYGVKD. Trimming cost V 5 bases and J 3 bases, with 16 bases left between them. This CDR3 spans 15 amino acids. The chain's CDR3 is CAISNYGGLYTEAFF. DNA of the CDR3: TGTGCCATCAGTAATTATGGGGGGCTGTACACTGAAGCTTTCTTT.

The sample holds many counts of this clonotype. The CDR3 nucleotides read TGCAGTGCTAGGAACCGGGACAGGGGATCCTACGAGCAGTACTTC. It codes for CSARNRDRGSYEQYF. The chain combines TRBV20-1 with TRBJ2-7, with 10 bases that match TRBD1. The V segment lost 3 bases and the J segment 1 base; nucleotides outside the gene matches: 6. CDR3 size: 15 residues. The germline V gene encodes CDR1 DFQATT and CDR2 SNEGSKA (reference sequence).

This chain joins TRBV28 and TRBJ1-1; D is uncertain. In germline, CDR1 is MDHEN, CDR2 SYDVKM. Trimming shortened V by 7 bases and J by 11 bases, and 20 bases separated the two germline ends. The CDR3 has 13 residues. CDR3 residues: CASKPRAHSMAFF. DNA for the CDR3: TGTGCCAGCAAACCGCGGGCCCACTCAATGGCTTTCTTT. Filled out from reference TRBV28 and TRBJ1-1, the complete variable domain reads DVKVTQSSRYLVKRTGEKVFLECVQDMDHENMFWYRQDPGLGLRLIYFSYDVKMKEKGDIPEGYSVSREKKERFSLILESASTNQTSMYLCASKPRAHSMAFFGQGTRLTVV.

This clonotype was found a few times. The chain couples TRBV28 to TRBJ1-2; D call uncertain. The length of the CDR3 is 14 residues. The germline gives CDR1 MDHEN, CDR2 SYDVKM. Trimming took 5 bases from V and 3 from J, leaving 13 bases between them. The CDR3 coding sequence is TGTGCCAGCAGTGGACGGATTCTTGACTATGGCTACACCTTC. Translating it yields CASSGRILDYGYTF.

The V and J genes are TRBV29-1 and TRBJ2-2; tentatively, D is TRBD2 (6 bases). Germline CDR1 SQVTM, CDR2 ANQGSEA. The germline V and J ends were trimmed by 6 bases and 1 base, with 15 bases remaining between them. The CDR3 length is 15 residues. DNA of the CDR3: TGCAGCGTGGGGGGAGCGGCAAAGAACACCGGGGAGCTGTTTTTT. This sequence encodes CSVGGAAKNTGELFF.

This CDR3 is CASSFQTLGDNYGYTF. CDR3 in DNA: TGTGCCAGCAGTTTTCAAACACTAGGGGACAACTATGGCTACACCTTC. This sequence joins TRBV28 and TRBJ1-2, with D perhaps TRBD1 (5 bases). Germline V lookup: CDR1 MDHEN, CDR2 SYDVKM. Deletions cut 3 bases from V and 2 bases from J, with 16 bases between. This CDR3 has 16 residues.

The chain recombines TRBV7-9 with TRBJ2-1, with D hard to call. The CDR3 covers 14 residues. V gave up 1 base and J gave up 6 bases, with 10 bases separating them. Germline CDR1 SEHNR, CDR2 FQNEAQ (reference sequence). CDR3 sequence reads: CASSLEGRANEQFF. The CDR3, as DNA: TGTGCCAGCAGCTTAGAGGGCCGGGCCAATGAGCAGTTCTTC.

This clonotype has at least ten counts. This CDR3 reads CAWSVPGPTGATQYF. CDR3 coding DNA: TGTGCCTGGAGTGTCCCAGGTCCAACAGGGGCTACGCAGTATTTT. The J gene is TRBJ2-3, the V gene TRBV30; the match to TRBD1 covers 7 bases. The CDR3 is 15 residues long. CDR1 GTSNPN and CDR2 SVGIG come from the germline V gene (reference sequence). The ends lost 0 bases at V and 8 bases at J; junction bases unmatched: 11.

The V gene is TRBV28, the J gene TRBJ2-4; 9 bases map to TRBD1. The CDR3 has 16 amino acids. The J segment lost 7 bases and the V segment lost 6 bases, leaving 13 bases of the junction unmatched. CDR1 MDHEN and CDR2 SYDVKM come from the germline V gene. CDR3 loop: CASSPNRGRLGNIQYF. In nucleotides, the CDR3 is TGTGCCAGCAGCCCAAACAGGGGGCGCCTCGGGAACATTCAGTACTTC.